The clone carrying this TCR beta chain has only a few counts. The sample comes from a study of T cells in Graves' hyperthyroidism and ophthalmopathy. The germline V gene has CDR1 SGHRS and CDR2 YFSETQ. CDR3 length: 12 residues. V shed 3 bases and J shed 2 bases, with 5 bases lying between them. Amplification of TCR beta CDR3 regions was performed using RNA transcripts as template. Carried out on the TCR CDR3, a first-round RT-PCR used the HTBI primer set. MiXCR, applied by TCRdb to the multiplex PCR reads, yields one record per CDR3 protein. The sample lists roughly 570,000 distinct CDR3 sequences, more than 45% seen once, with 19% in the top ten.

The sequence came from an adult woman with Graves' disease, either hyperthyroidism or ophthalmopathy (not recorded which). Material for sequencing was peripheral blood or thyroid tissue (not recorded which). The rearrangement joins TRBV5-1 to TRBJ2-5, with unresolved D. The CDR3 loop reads CASSSGQETQYF. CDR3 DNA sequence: TGCGCCAGCAGCTCCGGACAAGAGACCCAGTACTTC.